These 18 T cell receptor beta chains originate from one sample sequenced in a study of T cells after yellow fever vaccination. TCRdb ran MiXCR on the 5' RACE reads and lists one entry per CDR3 protein. The table shows fewer than 400,000 distinct CDR3 sequences, with over 5% occurring only once. Source: PBMCs, taken 5 days after the yellow fever booster vaccination. The receptors stem from a man aged 25-40 years who received the YFV17D yellow fever vaccine.

This clonotype was found many times. Here the CDR3 reads CASSLRGSGVPLGYTF. CDR3 nucleotides: TGTGCCAGCAGTTTAAGGGGCTCGGGGGTCCCCTTGGGCTACACCTTC. The chain links TRBV27 to TRBJ1-2; possible D gene TRBD1, 5 bases. This CDR3 has 16 residues. Germline values: CDR1 MNHEY, CDR2 SMNVEV (reference sequence). Deletions cut 2 bases from V and 8 bases from J, with 21 bases between.

For the CDR3, the DNA is TGTGCCAGCAGCTTAGAGGGACAGGGTCGTGGTAATGAGCAGTTCTTC. Encoded protein: CASSLEGQGRGNEQFF. This chain links TRBV11-2 with TRBJ2-1, with 9 bases that match TRBD1. The CDR3 spans 16 residues. Germline trimming cut 0 bases from V and 7 bases from J; bases unmatched to any gene: 7. CDR1 SGHAT and CDR2 FQNNGV come from the germline V gene.

V and J are TRBV7-6 and TRBJ2-5; D ambiguous. Germline V gene data show CDR1 as SGHVS and CDR2 as FNYEAQ. This CDR3 is built from 18 residues. V lost 1 base, J lost 2 bases, and 20 bases lay in between. The CDR3 sequence: CASSLDYSKIRDQETQYF. Written as DNA, the CDR3 is TGTGCCAGCAGCTTAGACTATTCTAAGATACGCGATCAAGAGACCCAGTACTTC.

This rearrangement joins TRBV12-3 or TRBV12-4 to TRBJ1-6; D gene unclear. Trimming took 4 bases from V and 10 from J, leaving 8 bases between them. This CDR3 contains 12 residues. The chain's CDR3 is CASSSLASPLHF. CDR3 nucleotides: TGTGCCAGCAGTTCGCTAGCCTCACCCCTCCACTTT.

This chain joins TRBV20-1 and TRBJ1-2; D uncertain. Germline V gene lookup returns CDR1 DFQATT and CDR2 SNEGSKA (reference sequence). The CDR3 consists of 13 residues. Trimming stripped 6 bases from V and 0 bases from J, with 11 bases between. The CDR3 DNA is TGCAGTGCCTACCTCCCCGCTAACTATGGCTACACCTTC. Protein sequence: CSAYLPANYGYTF.

There are many counts of this clonotype. V usage is TRBV2 and J usage is TRBJ1-5; no clear D. V was trimmed by 6 bases and J by 3 bases, leaving 15 bases between them. The length of the CDR3 is 15 residues. The germline V gene encodes CDR1 SNHLY and CDR2 FYNNEI. The CDR3 reads CASRRVVWDNQPQHF. The CDR3 DNA reads as TGTGCCAGCAGGAGGGTGGTGTGGGACAATCAGCCCCAGCATTTT.

This clonotype showed up many times. The chain recombines TRBV7-9 with TRBJ2-2; D is ambiguous. The V end was cut by 5 bases, the J end by 4 bases, with 8 bases between. Germline CDR1 SEHNR, CDR2 FQNEAQ (reference sequence). CDR3 length: 13 amino acids. The CDR3: CASSPESTGELFF. The CDR3 bases are TGTGCCAGCAGCCCTGAGAGCACCGGGGAGCTGTTTTTT.

This clonotype appeared many times. This sequence joins TRBV5-1 and TRBJ2-1, with D possibly being TRBD1 or TRBD2 (5 bases each). V was pared by 0 bases and J by 7 bases, with 20 bases between. The CDR3 contains 17 residues. Per the germline V gene, CDR1 is SGHRS and CDR2 is YFSETQ. The CDR3 DNA reads as TGCGCCAGCAGCTTGGGGATTGGGACGATCGGGTTGAATGAGCAGTTCTTC. Protein: CASSLGIGTIGLNEQFF.

Regarding this clonotype: One end of the junction varies from germline; a read error may be responsible. The chain carries TRBV27 and TRBJ2-2; 9 bases map to TRBD2. Germline V gives CDR1 MNHEY, CDR2 SMNVEV (reference sequence). This CDR3 has 15 residues. CDR3 DNA: TGTGCCAGCAACTCTATTAGCCCCCCTAGCGGGGAGCAGTTTTTT. It is translated as CASNSISPPSGEQFF.

This clonotype has a count of ten or more. J is TRBJ2-7 and V is TRBV29-1; 9 nucleotides align to TRBD1. The CDR3 totals 14 residues. The V segment lost 6 bases and the J segment 3 bases; nucleotides outside the gene matches: 9. Germline assignment: CDR1 SQVTM and CDR2 ANQGSEA. The DNA of the CDR3 is TGCAGCGTGCGGACAGGGGCGTCCCTCTACGAGCAGTACTTC. Amino acid sequence: CSVRTGASLYEQYF.

This clonotype was detected ten times or more. V is TRBV20-1 and J is TRBJ2-5, with D possibly matching TRBD1 (6 bases). The CDR3 runs 12 residues. Trimming took off 5 bases at V and 2 bases at J, with 9 bases between the two ends. Germline V lookup: CDR1 DFQATT, CDR2 SNEGSKA (reference sequence). In DNA, the CDR3 is TGCAGTGCTTCCGACAGGCAAGAGACCCAGTACTTC. This gives the protein CSASDRQETQYF.

The chain joins TRBV12-3 or TRBV12-4 to TRBJ2-5; D remains ambiguous. CDR3 length equals 15 residues. The V gene lost 6 bases and the J gene lost 3 bases, with 17 bases spanning the gap. The chain's CDR3 is CASRSSGSGKETQYF. For the CDR3, the DNA is TGTGCCAGCAGGAGTTCCGGCAGTGGAAAAGAGACCCAGTACTTC.

This clonotype was observed at least ten times. The rearrangement joins TRBV7-7 to TRBJ2-5; TRBD2 aligns across 9 bases. From germline, CDR1 is SSHAT and CDR2 FNYEAQ (reference sequence). V dropped 0 bases and J dropped 5; count of bases not matched to a gene: 7. The CDR3 is made up of 16 amino acids. For the CDR3, the DNA is TGTGCCAGCAGCTTAGCGCCTGCGGGAGGGCAGGAGACCCAGTACTTC. Translation: CASSLAPAGGQETQYF.

V and J are TRBV12-3 or TRBV12-4 and TRBJ2-5; D is ambiguous. CDR3 size: 18 residues. V was clipped by 3 bases and J by 3 bases, with 23 bases between them. As DNA, the CDR3 is TGTGCCAGCAGTTTTCAAAAGGATGTAAGGGTAGTCGAAGAGACCCAGTACTTC. This sequence encodes CASSFQKDVRVVEETQYF.

Only a few counts were recorded for this clonotype. The rearrangement uses TRBV7-2 and TRBJ2-1; the match to TRBD2 covers 8 bases. Germline assignment: CDR1 SGHTA and CDR2 FQGNSA. Trimming removed 5 bases from V and 4 bases from J; junction bases left unmatched: 7. The CDR3 contains 15 residues. The CDR3 region is CASSPRGGRYNEQFF. The CDR3 DNA is TGTGCCAGCAGCCCCCGGGGGGGGCGTTACAATGAGCAGTTCTTC.

This clonotype was seen at least ten times. In DNA, the CDR3 is TGTGCCAGCAGCCAGTTAGGTGTCCCCCTGCGAACTAATGAAAAACTGTTTTTT. Translating it yields CASSQLGVPLRTNEKLFF. J is TRBJ1-4 and V is TRBV11-1; D unclear. This CDR3 region has 18 residues. Trimming cost V 5 bases and J 1 base, with 20 bases left between them. CDR1 is SGHAT and CDR2 is FQDESV in the germline V gene (reference sequence).

The V gene is TRBV19, the J gene TRBJ2-7, with 8 bases matching TRBD2. J gave up 5 bases and V 6 bases, and 12 bases lay outside the gene matches. Germline V gene lookup returns CDR1 LNHDA and CDR2 SQIVND (reference sequence). CDR3 length: 15 amino acids. In nucleotides, the CDR3 is TGTGCCAGTAGGCGGCAGTCAGCGGGAGAGCACGAGCAGTACTTC. It yields the protein CASRRQSAGEHEQYF.

This clonotype came up a few times. The V gene is TRBV20-1, the J gene TRBJ2-1, with 7 nucleotides matching TRBD2. Germline trimming cut 5 bases from V and 8 bases from J; bases unmatched to any gene: 9. Per germline, CDR1 DFQATT and CDR2 SNEGSKA (reference sequence). CDR3 length: 13 residues. The DNA for the CDR3 is TGCAGTGCTCCCCGGACTAGTTTGGATGAGCAGTTCTTC. The encoded protein is CSAPRTSLDEQFF.